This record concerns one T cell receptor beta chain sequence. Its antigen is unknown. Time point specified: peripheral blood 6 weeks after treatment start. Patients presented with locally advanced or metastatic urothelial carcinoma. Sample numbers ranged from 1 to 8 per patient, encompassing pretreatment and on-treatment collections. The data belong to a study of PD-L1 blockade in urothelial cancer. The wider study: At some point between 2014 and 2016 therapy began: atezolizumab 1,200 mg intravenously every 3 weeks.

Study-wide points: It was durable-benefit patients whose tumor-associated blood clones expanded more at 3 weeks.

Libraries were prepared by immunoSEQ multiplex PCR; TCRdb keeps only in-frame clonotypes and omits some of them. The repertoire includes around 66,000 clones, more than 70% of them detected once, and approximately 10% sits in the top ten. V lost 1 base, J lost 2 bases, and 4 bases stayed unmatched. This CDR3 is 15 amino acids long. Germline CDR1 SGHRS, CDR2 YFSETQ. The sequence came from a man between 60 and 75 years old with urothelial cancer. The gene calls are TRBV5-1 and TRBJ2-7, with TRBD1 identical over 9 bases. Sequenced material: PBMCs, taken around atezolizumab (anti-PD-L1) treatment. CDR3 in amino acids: CASSLLQGAPYEQYF. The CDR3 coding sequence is TGCGCCAGCAGCTTGCTACAGGGGGCCCCCTACGAGCAGTACTTC.